This paragraph covers one TCR beta chain sequence. Its antigen is still unknown. Before the COVID-19 pandemic, during about 2011-2019, CD4+ T cells were taken from unexposed donors. The cells were cultured for 9 to 11 days before CD4+ T cells were isolated. These data belong to a study of CD4 T cells in relation to SARS-CoV-2 and coronaviruses. Clones were read by immunoSEQ multiplex PCR, and TCRdb kept only the in-frame ones, dropping some. The data hold tens of thousands of clones, with more than 75% observed a single time. Sequencing was carried out using CD4+ T cells from PBMCs, cultured in vitro. The sequence came from a human donor in good health.

CDR3 region: CASIGGNEKLFF. The CDR3 DNA reads TGTGCCAGCATCGGAGGGAACGAAAAACTGTTTTTT. The chain links TRBV2 to TRBJ1-4; D is unresolved. Trimming stripped 7 bases from V and 8 bases from J, with 11 bases between. The CDR3 extends over 12 amino acids. From germline, CDR1 is SNHLY and CDR2 FYNNEI.